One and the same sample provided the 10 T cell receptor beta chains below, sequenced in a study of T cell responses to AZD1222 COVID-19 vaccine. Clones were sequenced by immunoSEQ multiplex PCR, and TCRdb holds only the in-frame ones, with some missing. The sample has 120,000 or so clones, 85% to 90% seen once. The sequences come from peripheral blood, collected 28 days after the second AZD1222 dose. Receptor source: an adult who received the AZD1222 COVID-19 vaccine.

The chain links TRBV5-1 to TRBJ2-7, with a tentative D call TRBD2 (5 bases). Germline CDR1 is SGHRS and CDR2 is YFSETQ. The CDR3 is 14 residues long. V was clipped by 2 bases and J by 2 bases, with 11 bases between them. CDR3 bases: TGCGCCAGCAGCTTAGCGGCGGGCCCCTACGAGCAGTACTTC. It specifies CASSLAAGPYEQYF.

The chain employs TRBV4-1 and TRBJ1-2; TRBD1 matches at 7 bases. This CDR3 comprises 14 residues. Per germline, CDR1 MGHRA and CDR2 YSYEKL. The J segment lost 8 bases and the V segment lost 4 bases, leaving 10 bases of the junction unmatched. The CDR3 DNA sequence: TGCGCCAGCAGCCCTAGTGCAGGGGGAGAAGGCTACACCTTC. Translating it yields CASSPSAGGEGYTF.

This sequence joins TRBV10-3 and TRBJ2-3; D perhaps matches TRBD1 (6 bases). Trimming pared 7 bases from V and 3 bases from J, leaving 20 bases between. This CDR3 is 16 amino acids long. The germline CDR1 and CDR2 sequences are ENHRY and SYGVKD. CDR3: CAIKGSGVGPTDTQYF. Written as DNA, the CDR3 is TGTGCCATCAAAGGTTCAGGGGTCGGCCCTACAGATACGCAGTATTTT.

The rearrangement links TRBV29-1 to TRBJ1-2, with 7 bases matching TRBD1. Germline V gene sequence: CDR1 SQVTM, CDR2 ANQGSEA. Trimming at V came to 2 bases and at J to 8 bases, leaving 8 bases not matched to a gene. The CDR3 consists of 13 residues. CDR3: CSVERGTAEGYTF. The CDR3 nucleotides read TGCAGCGTTGAAAGGGGGACAGCGGAAGGCTACACCTTC.

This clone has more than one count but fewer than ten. CDR3 DNA: TGTGCCAGCAGTCGCACAGAGAGCAGAAACACTGAAGCTTTCTTT. It yields the protein CASSRTESRNTEAFF. This chain links TRBV6-5 with TRBJ1-1; no clear D gene. CDR3 size: 15 residues. Trimming stripped 5 bases from V and 2 bases from J, with 15 bases between. Germline loops: CDR1 MNHEY, CDR2 SVGAGI.

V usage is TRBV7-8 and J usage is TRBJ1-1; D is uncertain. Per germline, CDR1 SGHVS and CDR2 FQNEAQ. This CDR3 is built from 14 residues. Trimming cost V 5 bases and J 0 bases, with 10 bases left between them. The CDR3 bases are TGTGCCAGCAGCCGTCCCTCAGTGAACACTGAAGCTTTCTTT. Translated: CASSRPSVNTEAFF.

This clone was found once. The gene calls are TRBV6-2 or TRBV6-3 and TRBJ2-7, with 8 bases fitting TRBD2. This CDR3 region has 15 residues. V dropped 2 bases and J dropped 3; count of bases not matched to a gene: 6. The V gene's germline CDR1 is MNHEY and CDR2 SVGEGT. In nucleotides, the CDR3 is TGTGCCAGCAGTTACCCGGAGCGGGGGCTCTACGAGCAGTACTTC. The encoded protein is CASSYPERGLYEQYF.

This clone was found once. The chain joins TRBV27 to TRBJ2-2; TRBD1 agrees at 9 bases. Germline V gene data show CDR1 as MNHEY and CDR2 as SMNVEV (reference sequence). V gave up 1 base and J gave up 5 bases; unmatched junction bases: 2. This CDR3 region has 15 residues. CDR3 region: CASSLLGTGTGELFF. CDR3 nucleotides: TGTGCCAGCAGTTTATTGGGGACAGGGACCGGGGAGCTGTTTTTT.

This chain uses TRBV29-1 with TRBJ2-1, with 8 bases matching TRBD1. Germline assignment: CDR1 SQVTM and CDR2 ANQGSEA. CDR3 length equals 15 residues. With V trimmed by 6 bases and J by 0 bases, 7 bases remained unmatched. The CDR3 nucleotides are TGCAGCGTCCGACGGACAGGGAGCTCCTACAATGAGCAGTTCTTC. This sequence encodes CSVRRTGSSYNEQFF.

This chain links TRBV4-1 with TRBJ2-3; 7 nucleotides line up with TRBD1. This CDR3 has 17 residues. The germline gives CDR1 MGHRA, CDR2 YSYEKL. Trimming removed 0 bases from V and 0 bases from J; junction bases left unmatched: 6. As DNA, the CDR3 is TGCGCCAGCAGCCAAGATGGGACAGCTATAAGCACAGATACGCAGTATTTT. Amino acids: CASSQDGTAISTDTQYF.